This TCR beta chain was documented in a study of shared clonotypes between healthy human individuals. With 4 bases removed from V and 2 bases from J, the gap between germline ends came to 12 bases. CDR3 length equals 14 residues. The V gene's germline CDR1 is MDHEN and CDR2 SYDVKM. The table came from immunoSEQ multiplex PCR; TCRdb's copy has only in-frame clones and leaves some out. The table has a few million clones, more than 85% seen once. The chain is built from TRBV28 and TRBJ2-7, with D hard to call. The clonotype comes from a man younger than 30 in good health. Some clones in this sample may be carry-over from other donors' samples. Source material: naive CD4+ T cells from PBMCs. As to subset: CD45RA+ positively selected. The CDR3 region is CASSSPNPPYEQYF. The DNA for the CDR3 is TGTGCCAGCAGTTCCCCCAATCCCCCCTACGAGCAGTACTTC.